The clone carrying this T cell receptor beta chain is a singleton in its sample. Germline V gene lookup returns CDR1 LGHNA and CDR2 YSLEER. The CDR3 is 18 residues long. V was clipped by 0 bases and J by 3 bases; unmatched bases: 7. The protocol was immunoSEQ multiplex PCR, while the TCRdb copy is restricted to in-frame clones and leaves out a portion. The profile shows about 99,000 clones, 65% to 85% of them singletons. This specimen comes from a study of blood T cell repertoires in COVID-19. Input material: peripheral blood. The TCR comes from a man between 65 and 80 years old with active or convalescent COVID-19. This chain joins TRBV4-3 and TRBJ2-1, with 11 positions matching TRBD2. The CDR3 DNA is TGCGCCAGCAGCCAAGATTCGGCTAGCGGGGGGAACTACAATGAGCAGTTCTTC. This encodes CASSQDSASGGNYNEQFF.